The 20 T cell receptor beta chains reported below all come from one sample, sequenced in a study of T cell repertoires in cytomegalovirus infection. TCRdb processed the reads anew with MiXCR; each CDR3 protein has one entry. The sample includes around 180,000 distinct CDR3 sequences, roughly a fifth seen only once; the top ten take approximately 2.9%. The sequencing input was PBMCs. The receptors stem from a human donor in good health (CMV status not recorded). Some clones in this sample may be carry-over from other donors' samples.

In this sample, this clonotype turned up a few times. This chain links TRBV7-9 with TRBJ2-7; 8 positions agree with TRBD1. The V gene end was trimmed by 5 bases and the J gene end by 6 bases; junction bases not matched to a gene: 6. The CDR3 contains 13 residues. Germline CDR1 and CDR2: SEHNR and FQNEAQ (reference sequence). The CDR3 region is CASSGQGSGEQYF. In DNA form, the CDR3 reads TGTGCCAGCAGCGGACAGGGCAGTGGCGAGCAGTACTTC.

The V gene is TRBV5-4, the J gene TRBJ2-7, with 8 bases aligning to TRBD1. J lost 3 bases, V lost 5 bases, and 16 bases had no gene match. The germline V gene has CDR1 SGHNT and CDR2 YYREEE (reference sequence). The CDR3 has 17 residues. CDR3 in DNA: TGTGCCAGCAGTCGTGGGGGACAGGCGGCCCCCTTCTACGAGCAGTACTTC. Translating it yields CASSRGGQAAPFYEQYF.

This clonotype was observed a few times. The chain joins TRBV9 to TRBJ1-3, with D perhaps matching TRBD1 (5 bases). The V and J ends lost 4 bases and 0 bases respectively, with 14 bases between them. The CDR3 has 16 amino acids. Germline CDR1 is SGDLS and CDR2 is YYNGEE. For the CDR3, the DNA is TGTGCCAGCAGCTCCTCCGGGACGGACTCTGGAAACACCATATATTTT. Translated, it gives CASSSSGTDSGNTIYF.

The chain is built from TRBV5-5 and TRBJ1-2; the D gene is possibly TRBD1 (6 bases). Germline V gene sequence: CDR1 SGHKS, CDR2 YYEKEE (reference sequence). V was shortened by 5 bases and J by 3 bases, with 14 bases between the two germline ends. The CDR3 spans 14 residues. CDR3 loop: CASSLRTDYYGYTF. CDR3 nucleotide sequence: TGTGCCAGCAGTTTGAGGACAGATTACTATGGCTACACCTTC.

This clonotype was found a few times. CDR3 nucleotides: TGCAGTGCTAGCTCCTATAGCGGGAGGAAGGTAGATACGCAGTATTTT. This sequence encodes CSASSYSGRKVDTQYF. V is TRBV20-1 and J is TRBJ2-3, with 10 bases identical to TRBD2. CDR3 length: 16 residues. Germline V gene data show CDR1 as DFQATT and CDR2 as SNEGSKA (reference sequence). V shed 3 bases and J 5 bases; nucleotides not matched to a gene: 11.

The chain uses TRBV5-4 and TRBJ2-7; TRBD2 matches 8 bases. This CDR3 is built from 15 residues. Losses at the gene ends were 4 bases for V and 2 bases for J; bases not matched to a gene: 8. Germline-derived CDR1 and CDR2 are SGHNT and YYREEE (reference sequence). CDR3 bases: TGTGCCAGCAGCCCGGGGGGGGGCAATACCTACGAGCAGTACTTC. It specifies CASSPGGGNTYEQYF.

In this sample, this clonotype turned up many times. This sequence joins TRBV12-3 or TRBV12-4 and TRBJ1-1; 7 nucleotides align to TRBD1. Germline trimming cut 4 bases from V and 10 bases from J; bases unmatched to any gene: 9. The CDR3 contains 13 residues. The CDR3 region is CASSSGQVGLAFF. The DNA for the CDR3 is TGTGCCAGCAGTTCCGGACAGGTCGGGCTAGCTTTCTTT.

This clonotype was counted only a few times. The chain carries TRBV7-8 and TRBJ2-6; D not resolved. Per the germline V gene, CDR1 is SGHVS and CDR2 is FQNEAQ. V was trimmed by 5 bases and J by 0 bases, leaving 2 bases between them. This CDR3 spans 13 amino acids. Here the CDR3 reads CASSTSGANVLTF. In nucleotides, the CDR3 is TGTGCCAGCAGCACCTCTGGGGCCAACGTCCTGACTTTC.

The CDR3 region is CASSIRDPNYGYTF. The CDR3 bases are TGTGCCAGTAGTATACGAGACCCTAACTATGGCTACACCTTC. The chain employs TRBV19 and TRBJ1-2; D is ambiguous. Deletions cut 2 bases from V and 0 bases from J, with 7 bases between. The CDR3 is made up of 14 amino acids. Per germline, CDR1 LNHDA and CDR2 SQIVND (reference sequence).

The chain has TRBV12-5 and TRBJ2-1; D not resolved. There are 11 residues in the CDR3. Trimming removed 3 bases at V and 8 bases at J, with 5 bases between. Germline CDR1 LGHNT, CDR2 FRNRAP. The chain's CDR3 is CASGFFHEQFF. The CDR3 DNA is TGTGCTAGTGGTTTCTTCCATGAGCAGTTCTTC.

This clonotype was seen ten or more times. In DNA form, the CDR3 reads TGTGCCAGCAGCCTATCTGGGGGGGCCTACGAGCAGTACTTC. Translating gives CASSLSGGAYEQYF. J is TRBJ2-7 and V is TRBV7-2; 7 bases are a match to TRBD2. The CDR3 is made up of 14 amino acids. Germline V gene data show CDR1 as SGHTA and CDR2 as FQGNSA. V trimming: 5 bases; J trimming: 2 bases; junction bases outside the gene matches: 6.

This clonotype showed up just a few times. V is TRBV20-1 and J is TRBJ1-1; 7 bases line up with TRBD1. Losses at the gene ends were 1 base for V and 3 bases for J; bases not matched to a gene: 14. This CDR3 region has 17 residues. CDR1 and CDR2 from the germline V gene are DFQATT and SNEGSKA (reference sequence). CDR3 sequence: CSARGGKRGHRDTEAFF. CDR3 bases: TGCAGTGCTAGAGGGGGTAAAAGGGGGCATCGGGACACTGAAGCTTTCTTT.

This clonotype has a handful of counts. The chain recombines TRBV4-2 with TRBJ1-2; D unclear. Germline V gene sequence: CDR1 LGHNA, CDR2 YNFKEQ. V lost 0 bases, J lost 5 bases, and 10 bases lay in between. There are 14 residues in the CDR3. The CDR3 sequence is CASSQEGIVYGYTF. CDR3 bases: TGTGCCAGCAGCCAAGAGGGAATTGTGTATGGCTACACCTTC.

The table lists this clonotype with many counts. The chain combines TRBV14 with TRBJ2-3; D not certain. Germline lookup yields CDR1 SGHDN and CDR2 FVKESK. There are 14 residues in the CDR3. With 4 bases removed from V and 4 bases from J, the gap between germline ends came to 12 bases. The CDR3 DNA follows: TGTGCCAGCAGCCCCACCGTTCAGGCAGATACGCAGTATTTT. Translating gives CASSPTVQADTQYF.

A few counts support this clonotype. The CDR3 DNA reads TGTGCCAGCAGCGTGACCGGGACAGGGTATGAGCAGTTCTTC. Protein product: CASSVTGTGYEQFF. The chain combines TRBV5-6 with TRBJ2-1, with 9 bases matching TRBD1. Germline CDR1 reads SGHDT; CDR2 reads YYEEEE. With 4 bases clipped from V and 8 bases from J, the junction kept 7 bases outside the gene matches. The CDR3 spans 14 residues.

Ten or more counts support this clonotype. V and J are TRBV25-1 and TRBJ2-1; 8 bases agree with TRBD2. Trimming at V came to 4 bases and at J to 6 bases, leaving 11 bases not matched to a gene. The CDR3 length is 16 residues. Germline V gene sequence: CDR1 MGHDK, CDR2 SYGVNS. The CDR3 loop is CASSGPAGDRGNEQFF. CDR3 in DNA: TGTGCCAGCAGTGGGCCAGCGGGAGATCGGGGCAATGAGCAGTTCTTC.

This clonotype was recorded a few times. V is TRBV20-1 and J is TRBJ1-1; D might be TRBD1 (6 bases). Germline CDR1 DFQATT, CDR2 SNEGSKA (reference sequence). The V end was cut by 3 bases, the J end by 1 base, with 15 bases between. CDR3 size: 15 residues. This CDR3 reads CSAREQGWGNTEAFF. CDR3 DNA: TGCAGTGCTAGGGAACAGGGTTGGGGGAACACTGAAGCTTTCTTT.

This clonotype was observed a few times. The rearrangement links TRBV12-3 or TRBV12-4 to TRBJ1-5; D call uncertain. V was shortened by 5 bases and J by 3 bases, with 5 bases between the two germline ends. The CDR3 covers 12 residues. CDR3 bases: TGTGCCAGCAGTCCAATCAATCAGCCCCAGCATTTT. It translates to CASSPINQPQHF.

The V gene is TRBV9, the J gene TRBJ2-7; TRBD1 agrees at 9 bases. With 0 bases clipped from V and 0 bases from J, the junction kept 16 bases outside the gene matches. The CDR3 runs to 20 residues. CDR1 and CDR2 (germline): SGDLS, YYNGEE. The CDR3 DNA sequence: TGTGCCAGCAGCGTAGGTCCGGGGACAGGGCTCTCTTGGGGCTCCTACGAGCAGTACTTC. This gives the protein CASSVGPGTGLSWGSYEQYF.

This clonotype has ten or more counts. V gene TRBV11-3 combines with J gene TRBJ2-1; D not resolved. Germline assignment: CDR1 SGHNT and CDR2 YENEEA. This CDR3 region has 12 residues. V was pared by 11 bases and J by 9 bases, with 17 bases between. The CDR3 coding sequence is TGTGCCTCAACCGGGCCTCATATTGAGCAGTTCTTC. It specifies CASTGPHIEQFF.